This record covers a single T cell receptor beta chain. These data belong to a study of control samples from healthy donors and cancer patients. Measured with immunoSEQ multiplex PCR; TCRdb has only the in-frame clones, and not every one. The repertoire holds around 120,000 clones, with around 87% as singletons. This CDR3 contains 16 residues. In germline, CDR1 is MGHRA, CDR2 YSYEKL. V dropped 4 bases and J dropped 1; count of bases not matched to a gene: 7. The TCR sequence derives from a man aged 35-49 years in good health. The source material was blood. This chain connects TRBV4-1 to TRBJ1-5; 7 nucleotides align to TRBD1. Written as DNA, the CDR3 is TGCGCCAGCAGCCTGACACCGGGACAGAGCAATCAGCCCCAGCATTTT. It translates to CASSLTPGQSNQPQHF.